The 28 T cell receptor beta chains below come from one sample, sequenced in a study of identical twins. Via MiXCR, TCRdb re-called the 5' RACE reads, giving one row per CDR3 protein. Of 210,000 or so distinct CDR3 sequences in the sample, less than 8% were seen once. The same sample was also used in a study of yellow fever vaccine responses in identical twins.

The sequenced sample was memory (CD45RO+) T cells sorted from blood. These receptors originate from a woman aged 18-29 years in good health.

The genes are TRBV27 and TRBJ2-2; D is uncertain. Trimming stripped 3 bases from V and 0 bases from J, with 26 bases between. The CDR3 extends over 21 amino acids. Germline-derived CDR1 and CDR2 are MNHEY and SMNVEV (reference sequence). The DNA of the CDR3 is TGTGCCAGCAGTTTGATCTTCAGGTCCGACCGCCGGGCCTCGAACACCGGGGAGCTGTTTTTT. It specifies CASSLIFRSDRRASNTGELFF.

A few counts support this clonotype. V and J are TRBV6-1 and TRBJ2-3; 12 positions match TRBD2. Trimming cost V 7 bases and J 0 bases; bases outside gene matches: 2. This CDR3 comprises 15 residues. In germline, CDR1 is MNHNS, CDR2 SASEGT. The CDR3 nucleotides read TGTGCCAGCACCGGACTAGCGGGGAGCACAGATACGCAGTATTTT. It translates to CASTGLAGSTDTQYF.

V usage is TRBV11-2 and J usage is TRBJ2-7, with D unresolved. CDR1 SGHAT and CDR2 FQNNGV come from the germline V gene. CDR3 length: 13 amino acids. The V and J ends lost 2 bases and 2 bases respectively, with 7 bases between them. CDR3: CASSLQHPYEQYF. The DNA of the CDR3 is TGTGCCAGCAGCTTACAGCACCCCTACGAGCAGTACTTC.

V and J are TRBV5-6 and TRBJ2-5; tentatively, D is TRBD1 (6 bases). V lost 2 bases, J lost 5 bases, and 19 bases lay in between. Germline values: CDR1 SGHDT, CDR2 YYEEEE. The CDR3 has 16 amino acids. The CDR3 DNA is TGTGCCAGCAGCTTCGACGGACAGAGTAAGAGGGAGACCCAGTACTTC. Translating gives CASSFDGQSKRETQYF.

This chain connects TRBV6-1 to TRBJ2-7; weak D call: TRBD1 (6 bases). Per germline, CDR1 MNHNS and CDR2 SASEGT. The V end was cut by 4 bases, the J end by 7 bases, with 14 bases between. The CDR3 is 13 amino acids. The DNA for the CDR3 is TGTGCCAGCAGTGGTCCAGGGGTCGGGGAGCAGTACTTC. The encoded protein is CASSGPGVGEQYF.

The gene calls are TRBV12-3 or TRBV12-4 and TRBJ2-1, with D perhaps TRBD2 (6 bases). V lost 3 bases, J lost 6 bases, and 9 bases lay in between. The length of the CDR3 is 13 residues. The CDR3 DNA reads TGTGCCAGCAGTTTTCGGGAGTTCAATGAGCAGTTCTTC. Its protein is CASSFREFNEQFF.

The chain combines TRBV2 with TRBJ2-5; 8 bases are shared with TRBD1. Germline-derived CDR1 and CDR2 are SNHLY and FYNNEI. Trimming cost V 6 bases and J 2 bases; bases outside gene matches: 5. There are 14 residues in the CDR3. CDR3 amino acids: CASRGDRIQETQYF. The CDR3 DNA sequence: TGTGCCAGCAGAGGGGACAGGATTCAAGAGACCCAGTACTTC.

This clonotype was counted once. The chain employs TRBV28 and TRBJ2-7; 7 bases are a match to TRBD1. Trimming took 2 bases from V and 2 from J; bases not matched to a gene: 6. Per the germline V gene, CDR1 is MDHEN and CDR2 is SYDVKM. CDR3 length: 15 amino acids. In nucleotides, the CDR3 is TGTGCCAGCAGTTTAAACCGACAGGGCACCTACGAGCAGTACTTC. It is translated as CASSLNRQGTYEQYF.

The rearrangement links TRBV12-3 or TRBV12-4 to TRBJ1-4; 9 bases line up with TRBD1. The CDR3 covers 14 residues. J lost 6 bases, V lost 6 bases, and 5 bases had no gene match. CDR3: CASRRTGVDEKLFF. The CDR3, as DNA: TGTGCCAGCAGGCGGACAGGGGTGGATGAAAAACTGTTTTTT.

This chain connects TRBV4-1 to TRBJ2-6, with D tentatively TRBD2 (5 bases). Trimming cost V 4 bases and J 0 bases, with 7 bases left between them. The CDR3 is made up of 15 amino acids. Germline V CDR1 and CDR2: MGHRA, YSYEKL. The DNA of the CDR3 is TGCGCCAGCAGCCCAGAGGGCTCTGGGGCCAACGTCCTGACTTTC. It specifies CASSPEGSGANVLTF.

This chain links TRBV6-2 or TRBV6-3 with TRBJ1-2, with D possibly being TRBD1 (5 bases). Germline V gives CDR1 MNHEY, CDR2 SVGEGT. Trimming took off 7 bases at V and 7 bases at J, with 13 bases between the two ends. CDR3 size: 12 residues. The CDR3 region is CASTTGTFGYTF. The CDR3 DNA reads as TGTGCCAGCACCACCGGGACCTTTGGCTACACCTTC.

The genes are TRBV27 and TRBJ2-7; D is perhaps TRBD1 (5 bases). The V end lost 5 bases, the J end lost 1 base, and 12 bases lay between the germline ends. The length of the CDR3 is 14 residues. The germline CDR1 and CDR2 sequences are MNHEY and SMNVEV (reference sequence). The CDR3 sequence is CASSPTDQSYEQYF. For the CDR3, the DNA is TGTGCCAGCAGTCCGACAGACCAATCCTACGAGCAGTACTTC.

This clonotype was observed at least ten times. The gene calls are TRBV7-2 and TRBJ2-3; 7 bases match TRBD2. V was clipped by 4 bases and J by 2 bases; unmatched bases: 6. The CDR3 extends over 15 amino acids. Germline V CDR1 and CDR2: SGHTA, FQGNSA. The CDR3 sequence: CASSWDAGDTDTQYF. The CDR3 DNA reads TGTGCCAGCAGCTGGGACGCGGGGGACACAGATACGCAGTATTTT.

This clonotype was recorded a few times. The V call is TRBV30, the J call TRBJ1-2; 7 positions match TRBD1. Germline CDR1 and CDR2: GTSNPN and SVGIG (reference sequence). The CDR3 is 13 amino acids. The junction had 4 bases not matched to a gene; V was cut back by 1 base and J by 5 bases. CDR3 protein: CAWSADRQYGYTF. The CDR3 DNA is TGTGCCTGGAGTGCGGACAGGCAGTATGGCTACACCTTC.

This clonotype was detected ten times or more. The chain uses TRBV29-1 and TRBJ2-3; D not certain. Trimming cost V 3 bases and J 4 bases, with 8 bases left between them. CDR1 SQVTM and CDR2 ANQGSEA come from the germline V gene. CDR3 length: 12 amino acids. This chain's CDR3 is CSVDGRSDTQYF. Here the CDR3 DNA reads TGCAGCGTTGATGGCCGGTCAGATACGCAGTATTTT.

This chain uses TRBV4-2 with TRBJ2-1, with TRBD2 identical over 12 bases. CDR3 length equals 16 residues. Trimming took 1 base from V and 8 from J; bases not matched to a gene: 6. The germline gives CDR1 LGHNA, CDR2 YNFKEQ. CDR3 nucleotide sequence: TGTGCCAGCAGCCAAGGGGGACTAGCGGGTTTGCATGAGCAGTTCTTC. Translation gives CASSQGGLAGLHEQFF.

This clonotype was picked up many times. The chain employs TRBV2 and TRBJ2-1; no firm D call. CDR3 length: 16 residues. V gave up 0 bases and J gave up 7 bases, with 16 bases separating them. Germline values: CDR1 SNHLY, CDR2 FYNNEI. CDR3: CASSEALGYPGNEQFF. CDR3 DNA sequence: TGTGCCAGCAGTGAAGCGCTTGGTTATCCGGGTAATGAGCAGTTCTTC.

This clonotype has more than one count but fewer than ten. The rearrangement uses TRBV20-1 and TRBJ2-3; TRBD2 matches 8 bases. The CDR3 loop spans 14 amino acids. The V and J ends lost 5 bases and 1 base, in that order; junction bases with no gene match: 5. Germline V CDR1 and CDR2: DFQATT, SNEGSKA (reference sequence). This CDR3 reads CSAPRGAGTDTQYF. CDR3 bases: TGCAGTGCTCCGCGGGGGGCGGGCACAGATACGCAGTATTTT.

This clonotype has at least ten counts. J is TRBJ2-5 and V is TRBV12-3 or TRBV12-4, with TRBD1 matching over 9 bases. The CDR3 totals 14 residues. V was pared by 7 bases and J by 5 bases, with 8 bases of the junction left unmatched. This CDR3 is CASTWTGVEETQYF. Here the CDR3 DNA reads TGTGCCAGCACCTGGACAGGGGTGGAGGAGACCCAGTACTTC.

The table lists this clonotype with many counts. The chain couples TRBV18 to TRBJ2-5; TRBD2 aligns across 9 bases. Per germline, CDR1 KGHSH and CDR2 LQKENI. The junction had 8 bases not matched to a gene; V was cut back by 4 bases and J by 5 bases. The CDR3 extends over 15 amino acids. CDR3 bases: TGTGCCAGCTCACGCGGGACTAGCAGTACTGAGACCCAGTACTTC. Protein: CASSRGTSSTETQYF.

This clonotype showed up many times. The rearrangement links TRBV7-2 to TRBJ1-5; TRBD1 aligns across 11 bases. The CDR3 length is 17 residues. With V trimmed by 5 bases and J by 2 bases, 8 bases remained unmatched. CDR1 SGHTA and CDR2 FQGNSA come from the germline V gene. The CDR3: CASSPYRDRGGNQPQHF. CDR3 bases: TGTGCCAGCAGCCCATACAGGGACAGGGGGGGCAATCAGCCCCAGCATTTT.

CDR3 protein: CSVEGGLDSYGYTF. Here the CDR3 DNA reads TGCAGCGTTGAAGGAGGGCTCGACAGCTATGGCTACACCTTC. The chain employs TRBV29-1 and TRBJ1-2, with a weak D call TRBD1 (5 bases). The V end lost 1 base, the J end lost 4 bases, and 13 bases lay between the germline ends. CDR3 length: 14 amino acids. The V gene's germline CDR1 is SQVTM and CDR2 ANQGSEA.

There are a few counts of this clonotype. The V call is TRBV20-1, the J call TRBJ2-7; tentatively, D is TRBD2 (6 bases). The CDR3 sequence is 14 residues long. Deletions cut 1 base from V and 1 base from J, with 11 bases between. The V gene's germline CDR1 is DFQATT and CDR2 SNEGSKA (reference sequence). In DNA form, the CDR3 reads TGCAGTGCTAGAGTTCCGGGAGCGTCCTACGAGCAGTACTTC. Its protein product is CSARVPGASYEQYF.

The chain combines TRBV7-9 with TRBJ2-7, with D possibly matching TRBD1 (6 bases). Trimming stripped 5 bases from V and 3 bases from J, with 14 bases between. CDR3 length: 14 amino acids. Germline lookup yields CDR1 SEHNR and CDR2 FQNEAQ (reference sequence). The CDR3 bases are TGTGCCAGCAGCAACTCCGGGACAAGCTACGAGCAGTACTTC. Translating it yields CASSNSGTSYEQYF.

This clonotype was recorded at least ten times. The conserved final phenylalanine or tryptophan is absent from the CDR3, which likely points to a read error. No DNA is shown, since the ends of the CDR3 on it are uncertain; the CDR3 is the one TCRdb lists. J is TRBJ1-1 and V is TRBV20-1. Both ends counted, the CDR3 spans 8 residues. Germline loops: CDR1 DFQATT, CDR2 SNEGSKA (reference sequence). The CDR3 loop reads CSSHTEYA.

Many counts were recorded for this clonotype. This chain uses TRBV4-1 with TRBJ1-4; D ambiguous. CDR1 MGHRA and CDR2 YSYEKL come from the germline V gene. The CDR3 runs to 17 residues. The V end was cut by 4 bases, the J end by 0 bases, with 15 bases between. CDR3 sequence: CASSRTASGATNEKLFF. In DNA, the CDR3 is TGCGCCAGCAGCCGAACGGCGTCGGGTGCAACTAATGAAAAACTGTTTTTT.

This clonotype was observed a few times. This rearrangement joins TRBV5-5 to TRBJ2-7; unclear D gene. The CDR3 has 14 amino acids. With 0 bases removed from V and 2 bases from J, the gap between germline ends came to 9 bases. Germline CDR1 and CDR2: SGHKS and YYEKEE (reference sequence). The CDR3 loop reads CASSLELPTYEQYF. The CDR3, as DNA: TGTGCCAGCAGCTTGGAGTTACCCACCTACGAGCAGTACTTC.

The rearrangement links TRBV5-1 to TRBJ1-1; 7 bases fit TRBD1. J lost 0 bases, V lost 6 bases, and 11 bases had no gene match. CDR1 and CDR2 from the germline V gene are SGHRS and YFSETQ. This CDR3 contains 16 residues. The CDR3 spells CASTSQPGQLNTEAFF. The CDR3 coding sequence is TGCGCCAGCACCAGCCAACCGGGACAGCTGAACACTGAAGCTTTCTTT.